This T cell receptor (beta chain) was recorded in a study of blood T cell repertoires in COVID-19. As for the study in general: PBMCs, B-cell-depleted T cells, or T cells provided the cDNA or gDNA that made up the material.

Per germline, CDR1 SGHNT and CDR2 YYREEE (reference sequence). CDR3 length equals 14 residues. Unmatched junction bases numbered 6, after V lost 1 base and J lost 6 bases. In the authors' workflow: Amplification from reference gene primers served as the basis for estimated nucleated cell counts. Method: immunoSEQ multiplex PCR; TCRdb's copy keeps in-frame clones and lacks some. D and trimming come from the DNA, and the V and J calls and clone size come from that table. The sample carries over 25,000 clones, 85% to 90% recorded once. The specimen was peripheral blood. The TCR sequence derives from a man aged 65 to 85 with acute or convalescent COVID-19. The rearrangement links TRBV5-4 to TRBJ1-1; 7 positions agree with TRBD1. CDR3 nucleotide sequence: TGTGCCAGCAGCTTGCTAACAGGGGCGGCTGAAGCTTTCTTT. Translating it yields CASSLLTGAAEAFF. Combining the CDR3 with reference TRBV5-4 and TRBJ1-1 gives the whole variable domain ETGVTQSPTHLIKTRGQQVTLRCSSQSGHNTVSWYQQALGQGPQFIFQYYREEENGRGNFPPRFSGLQFPNYSSELNVNALELDDSALYLCASSLLTGAAEAFFGQGTRLTVV.